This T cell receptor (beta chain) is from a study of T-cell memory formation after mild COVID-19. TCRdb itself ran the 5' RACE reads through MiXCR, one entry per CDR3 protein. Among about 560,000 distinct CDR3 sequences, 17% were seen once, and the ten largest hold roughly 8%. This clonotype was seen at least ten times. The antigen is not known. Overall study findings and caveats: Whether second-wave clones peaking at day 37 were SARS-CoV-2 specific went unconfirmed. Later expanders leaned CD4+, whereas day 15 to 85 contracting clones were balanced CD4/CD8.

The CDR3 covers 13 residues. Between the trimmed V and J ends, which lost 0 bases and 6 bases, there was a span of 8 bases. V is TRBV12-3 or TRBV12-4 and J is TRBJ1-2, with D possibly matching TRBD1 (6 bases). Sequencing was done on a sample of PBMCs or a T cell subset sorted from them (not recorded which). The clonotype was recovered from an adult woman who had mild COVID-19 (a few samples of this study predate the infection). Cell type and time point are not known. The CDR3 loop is CASSLARGDGYTF. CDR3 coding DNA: TGTGCCAGCAGTTTAGCCAGGGGTGATGGCTACACCTTC.